This T cell receptor (beta chain) was recovered during a study of cytomegalovirus exposure and HLA in healthy donors. Both 60 Vbeta primers and 13 Jbeta primers went into the PCR. Profiling relied on immunoSEQ multiplex PCR, and the TCRdb table lists in-frame clones only, not all of them. The sample lists over 100,000 clones, around 79% seen once, with 2.5% to 3.5% in the top ten. The CDR3 runs 15 residues. The V gene end was trimmed by 4 bases and the J gene end by 8 bases; junction bases not matched to a gene: 14. Germline CDR1 SGDLS, CDR2 YYNGEE. This chain links TRBV9 with TRBJ1-2; 7 bases fit TRBD1. The sequencing input was PBMCs. The sequence derives from a woman younger than 45 in good health and CMV-seropositive. CDR3 region: CASSPIQGTVAGYTF. The CDR3 nucleotides read TGTGCCAGCAGCCCTATACAGGGGACCGTCGCGGGCTACACCTTC. The full variable domain, with the rest looked up from reference TRBV9 and TRBJ1-2, is DSGVTQTPKHLITATGQRVTLRCSPRSGDLSVYWYQQSLDQGLQFLIQYYNGEERAKGNILERFSAQQFPDLHSELNLSSLELGDSALYFCASSPIQGTVAGYTFGSGTRLTVV.